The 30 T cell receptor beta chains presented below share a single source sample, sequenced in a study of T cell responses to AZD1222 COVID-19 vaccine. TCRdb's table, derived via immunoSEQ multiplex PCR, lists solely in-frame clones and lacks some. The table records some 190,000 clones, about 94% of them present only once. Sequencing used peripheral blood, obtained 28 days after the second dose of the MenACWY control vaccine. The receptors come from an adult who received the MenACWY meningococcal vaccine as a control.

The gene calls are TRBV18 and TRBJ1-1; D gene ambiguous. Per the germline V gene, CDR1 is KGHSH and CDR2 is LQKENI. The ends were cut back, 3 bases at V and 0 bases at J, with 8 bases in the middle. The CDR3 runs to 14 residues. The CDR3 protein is CASSPDFVNTEAFF. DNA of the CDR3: TGTGCCAGCTCACCTGACTTCGTGAACACTGAAGCTTTCTTT.

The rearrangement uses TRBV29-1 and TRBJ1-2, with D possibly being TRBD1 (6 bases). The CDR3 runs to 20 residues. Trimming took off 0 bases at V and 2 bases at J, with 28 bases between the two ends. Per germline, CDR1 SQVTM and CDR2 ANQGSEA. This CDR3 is CSVEDQRSLHSGESNYGYTF. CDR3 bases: TGCAGCGTTGAAGATCAGCGATCTTTACACTCAGGGGAATCAAACTATGGCTACACCTTC.

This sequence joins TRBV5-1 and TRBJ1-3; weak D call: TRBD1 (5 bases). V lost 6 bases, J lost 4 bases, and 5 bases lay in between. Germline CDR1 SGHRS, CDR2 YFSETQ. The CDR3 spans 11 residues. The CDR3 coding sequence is TGCGCCAGCAAGGGGGGAAACACCATATATTTT. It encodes CASKGGNTIYF. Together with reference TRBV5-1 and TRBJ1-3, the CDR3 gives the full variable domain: KAGVTQTPRYLIKTRGQQVTLSCSPISGHRSVSWYQQTPGQGLQFLFEYFSETQRNKGNFPGRFSGRQFSNSRSEMNVSTLELGDSALYLCASKGGNTIYFGEGSWLTVV.

The CDR3 nucleotides read TGTGCCAGCAGCAGATGGACAGGGTCGGGACAGCCCCAGCATTTT. Protein: CASSRWTGSGQPQHF. The rearrangement links TRBV27 to TRBJ1-5, with 8 bases lining up with TRBD1. The V and J ends lost 6 bases and 7 bases, in that order; junction bases with no gene match: 11. The CDR3 is 15 residues long. Germline CDR1 is MNHEY and CDR2 is SMNVEV (reference sequence).

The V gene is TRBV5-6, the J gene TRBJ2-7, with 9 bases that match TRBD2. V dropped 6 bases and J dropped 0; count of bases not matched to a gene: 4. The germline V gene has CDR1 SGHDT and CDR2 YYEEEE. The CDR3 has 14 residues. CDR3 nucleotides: TGTGCCAGCACAAGACTAGCGGACTCCTACGAGCAGTACTTC. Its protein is CASTRLADSYEQYF.

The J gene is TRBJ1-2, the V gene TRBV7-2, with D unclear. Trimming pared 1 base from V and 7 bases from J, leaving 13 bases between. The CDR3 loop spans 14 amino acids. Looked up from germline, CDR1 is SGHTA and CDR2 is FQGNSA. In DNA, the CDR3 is TGTGCCAGCAGCTTAGGCTCTCCGATGGGTGGCTACACCTTC. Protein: CASSLGSPMGGYTF.

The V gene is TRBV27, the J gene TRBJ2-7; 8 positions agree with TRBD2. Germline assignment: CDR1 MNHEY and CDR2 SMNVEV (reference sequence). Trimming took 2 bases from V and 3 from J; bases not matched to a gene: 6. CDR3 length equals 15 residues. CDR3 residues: CASSLIPGLGYEQYF. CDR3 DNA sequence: TGTGCCAGCAGTTTAATTCCGGGACTAGGCTACGAGCAGTACTTC.

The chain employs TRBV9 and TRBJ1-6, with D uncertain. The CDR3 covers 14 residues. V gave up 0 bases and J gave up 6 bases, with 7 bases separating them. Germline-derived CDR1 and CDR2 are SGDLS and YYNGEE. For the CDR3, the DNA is TGTGCCAGCAGCGTAGTCGAGAGTAATTCACCCCTCCACTTT. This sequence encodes CASSVVESNSPLHF.

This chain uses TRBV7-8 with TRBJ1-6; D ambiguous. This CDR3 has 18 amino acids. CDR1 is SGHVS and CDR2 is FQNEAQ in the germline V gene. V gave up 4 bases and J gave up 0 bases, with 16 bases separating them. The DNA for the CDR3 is TGTGCCAGCAGCTCCGCCGTCCTCCAAAGCTCCTATAATTCACCCCTCCACTTT. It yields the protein CASSSAVLQSSYNSPLHF.

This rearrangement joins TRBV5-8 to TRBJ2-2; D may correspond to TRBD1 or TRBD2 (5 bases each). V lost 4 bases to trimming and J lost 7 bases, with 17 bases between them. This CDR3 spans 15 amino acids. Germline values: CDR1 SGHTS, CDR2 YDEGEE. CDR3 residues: CASSHVGDGIGELFF. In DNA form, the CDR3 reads TGTGCCAGCAGCCACGTTGGGGACGGGATCGGGGAGCTGTTTTTT.

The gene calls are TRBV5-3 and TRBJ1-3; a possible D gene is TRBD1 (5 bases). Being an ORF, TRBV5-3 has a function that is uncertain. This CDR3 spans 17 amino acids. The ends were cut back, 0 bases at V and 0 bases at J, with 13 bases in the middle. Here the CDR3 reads CARSLGLGRPSGNTIYF. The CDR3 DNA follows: TGTGCCAGAAGCTTGGGTTTGGGACGGCCCTCTGGAAACACCATATATTTT.

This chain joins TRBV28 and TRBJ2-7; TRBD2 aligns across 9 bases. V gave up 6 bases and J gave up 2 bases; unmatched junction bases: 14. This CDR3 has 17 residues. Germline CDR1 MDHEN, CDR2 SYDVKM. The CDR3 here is CASRTTGLARMAYEQYF. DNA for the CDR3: TGTGCCAGCAGGACAACCGGACTAGCGAGGATGGCCTACGAGCAGTACTTC.

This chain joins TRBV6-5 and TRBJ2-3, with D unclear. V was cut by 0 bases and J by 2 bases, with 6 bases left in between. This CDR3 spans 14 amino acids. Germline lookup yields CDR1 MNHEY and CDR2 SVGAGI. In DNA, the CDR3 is TGTGCCAGCAGTTACTCGAAGGCCACAGATACGCAGTATTTT. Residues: CASSYSKATDTQYF.

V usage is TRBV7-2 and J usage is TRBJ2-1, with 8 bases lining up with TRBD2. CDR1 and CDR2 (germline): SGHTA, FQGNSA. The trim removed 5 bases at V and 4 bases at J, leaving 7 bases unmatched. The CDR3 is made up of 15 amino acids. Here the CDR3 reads CASSPLAGPYNEQFF. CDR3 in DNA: TGTGCCAGCAGCCCCTTAGCGGGGCCATACAATGAGCAGTTCTTC.

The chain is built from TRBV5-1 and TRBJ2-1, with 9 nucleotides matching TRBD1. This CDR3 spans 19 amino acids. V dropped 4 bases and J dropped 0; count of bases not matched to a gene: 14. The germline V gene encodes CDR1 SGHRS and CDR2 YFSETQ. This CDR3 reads CASSQVGTGWQSSYNEQFF. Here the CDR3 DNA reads TGCGCCAGCAGCCAGGTAGGGACAGGGTGGCAGAGCTCCTACAATGAGCAGTTCTTC.

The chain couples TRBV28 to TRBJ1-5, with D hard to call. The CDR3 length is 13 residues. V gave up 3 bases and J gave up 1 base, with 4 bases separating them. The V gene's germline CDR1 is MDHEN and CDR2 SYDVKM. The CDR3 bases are TGTGCCAGCAGTTTTAACAGCAATCAGCCCCAGCATTTT. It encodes CASSFNSNQPQHF.

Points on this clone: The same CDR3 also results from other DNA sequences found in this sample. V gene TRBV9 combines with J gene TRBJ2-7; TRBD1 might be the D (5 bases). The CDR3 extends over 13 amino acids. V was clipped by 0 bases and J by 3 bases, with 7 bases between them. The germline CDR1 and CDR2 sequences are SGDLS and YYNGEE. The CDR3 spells CASSVGQSYEQYF. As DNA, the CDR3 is TGTGCCAGCAGCGTAGGACAGAGCTACGAGCAGTACTTC.

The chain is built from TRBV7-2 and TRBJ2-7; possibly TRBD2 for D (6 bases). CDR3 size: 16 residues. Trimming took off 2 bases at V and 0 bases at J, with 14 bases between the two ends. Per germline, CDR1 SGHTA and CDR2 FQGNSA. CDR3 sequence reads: CASSLSGTEGSYEQYF. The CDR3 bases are TGTGCCAGCAGCTTATCTGGGACGGAGGGCTCCTACGAGCAGTACTTC.

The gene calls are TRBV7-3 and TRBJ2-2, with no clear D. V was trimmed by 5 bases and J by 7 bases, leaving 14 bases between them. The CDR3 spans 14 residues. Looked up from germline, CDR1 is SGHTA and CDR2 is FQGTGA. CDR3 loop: CASSTPPPGGELFF. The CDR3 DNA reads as TGTGCCAGCAGCACCCCCCCACCTGGCGGGGAGCTGTTTTTT.

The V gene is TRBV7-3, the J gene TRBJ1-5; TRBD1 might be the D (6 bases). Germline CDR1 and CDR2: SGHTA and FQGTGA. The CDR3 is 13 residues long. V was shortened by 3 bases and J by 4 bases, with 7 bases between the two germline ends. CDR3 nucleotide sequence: TGTGCCAGCAGCTTTGACAGGAATCAGCCCCAGCATTTT. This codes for CASSFDRNQPQHF.

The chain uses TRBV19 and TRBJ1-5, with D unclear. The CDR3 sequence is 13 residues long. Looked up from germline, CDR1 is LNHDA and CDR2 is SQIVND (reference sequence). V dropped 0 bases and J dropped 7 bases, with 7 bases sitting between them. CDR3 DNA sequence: TGTGCCAGTAGTATAGACTTTTGGCAGCCCCAGCATTTT. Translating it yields CASSIDFWQPQHF.

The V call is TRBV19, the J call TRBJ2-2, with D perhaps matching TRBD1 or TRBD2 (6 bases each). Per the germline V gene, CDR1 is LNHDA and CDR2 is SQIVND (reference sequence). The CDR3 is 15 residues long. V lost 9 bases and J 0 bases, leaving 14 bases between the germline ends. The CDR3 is CASGGISANTGELFF. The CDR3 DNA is TGTGCCAGCGGGGGCATTAGCGCGAACACCGGGGAGCTGTTTTTT.

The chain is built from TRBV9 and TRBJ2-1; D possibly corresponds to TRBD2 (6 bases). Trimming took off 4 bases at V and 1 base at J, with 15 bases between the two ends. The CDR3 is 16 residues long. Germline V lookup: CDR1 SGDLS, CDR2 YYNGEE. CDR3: CASSPPGTGSYNEQFF. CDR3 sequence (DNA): TGTGCCAGCAGCCCCCCCGGGACTGGGTCCTACAATGAGCAGTTCTTC.

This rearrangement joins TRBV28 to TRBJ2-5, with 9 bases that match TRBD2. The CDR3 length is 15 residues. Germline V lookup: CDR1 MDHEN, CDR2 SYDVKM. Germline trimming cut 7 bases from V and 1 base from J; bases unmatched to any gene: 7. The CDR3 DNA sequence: TGTGCCAGCATGGGTAGCGGGGGACCCCAAGAGACCCAGTACTTC. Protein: CASMGSGGPQETQYF.

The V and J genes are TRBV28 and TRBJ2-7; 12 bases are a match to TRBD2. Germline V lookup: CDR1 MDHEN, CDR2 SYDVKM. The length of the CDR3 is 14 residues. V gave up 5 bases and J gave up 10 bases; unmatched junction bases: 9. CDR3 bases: TGTGCCAGCAGTACCCGGGCTAGCGGGAGGGCCCAGTACTTC. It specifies CASSTRASGRAQYF.

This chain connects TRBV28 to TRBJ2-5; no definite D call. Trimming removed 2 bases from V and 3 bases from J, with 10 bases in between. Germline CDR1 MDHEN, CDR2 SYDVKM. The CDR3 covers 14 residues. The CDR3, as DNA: TGTGCCAGCAGTTTACCAGGAAAGAAAGAGACCCAGTACTTC. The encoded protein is CASSLPGKKETQYF.

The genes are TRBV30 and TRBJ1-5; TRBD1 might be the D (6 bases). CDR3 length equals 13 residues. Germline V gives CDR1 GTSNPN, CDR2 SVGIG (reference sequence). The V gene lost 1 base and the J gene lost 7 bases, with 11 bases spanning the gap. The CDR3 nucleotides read TGTGCCTGGAGTGCAGGGGTGGAGCAGCCCCAGCATTTT. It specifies CAWSAGVEQPQHF. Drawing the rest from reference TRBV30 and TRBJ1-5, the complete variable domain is SQTIHQWPATLVQPVGSPLSLECTVEGTSNPNLYWYRQAAGRGLQLLFYSVGIGQISSEVPQNLSASRPQDRQFILSSKKLLLSDSGFYLCAWSAGVEQPQHFGDGTRLSIL.

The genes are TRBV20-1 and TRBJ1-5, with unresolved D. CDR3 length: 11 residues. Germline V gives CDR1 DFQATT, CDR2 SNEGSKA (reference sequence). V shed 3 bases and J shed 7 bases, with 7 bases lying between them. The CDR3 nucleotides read TGCAGTGCTAGGGGAGGGCAGCCCCAGCATTTT. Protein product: CSARGGQPQHF.

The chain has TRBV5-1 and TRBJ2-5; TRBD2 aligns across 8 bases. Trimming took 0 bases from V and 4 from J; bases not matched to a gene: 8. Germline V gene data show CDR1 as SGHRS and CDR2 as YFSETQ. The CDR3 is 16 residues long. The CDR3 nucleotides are TGCGCCAGCAGCTTGGTTGGTAGCGGGGTCTCAGAGACCCAGTACTTC. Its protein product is CASSLVGSGVSETQYF.

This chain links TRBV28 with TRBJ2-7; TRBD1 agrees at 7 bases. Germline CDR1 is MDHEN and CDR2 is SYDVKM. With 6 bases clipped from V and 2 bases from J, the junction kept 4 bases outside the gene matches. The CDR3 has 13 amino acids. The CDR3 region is CASRTGIAYEQYF. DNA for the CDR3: TGTGCCAGCAGGACAGGGATCGCCTACGAGCAGTACTTC.